The 21 T cell receptor beta chains in this list originate from one sample, sequenced in a study of shared clonotypes between healthy human individuals. Generated by immunoSEQ multiplex PCR, the TCRdb table keeps only in-frame clones and is missing some. The sample gives about 1.5 million clones, 95% to 99% of which show up once; 0.4% to 0.45% is in the top ten. Material for sequencing was naive CD4+ T cells sorted from blood. As to subset: CD45RA+ positively selected. These receptors all stem from a man aged 25-40 years in good health.

This clone was seen only once. J is TRBJ2-1 and V is TRBV6-5; 12 bases fit TRBD2. Germline trimming cut 2 bases from V and 6 bases from J; bases unmatched to any gene: 5. Per the germline V gene, CDR1 is MNHEY and CDR2 is SVGAGI. CDR3 size: 16 residues. CDR3 DNA sequence: TGTGCCAGCAGTTACCTGACTAGCGGGAGTATCAATGAGCAGTTCTTC. Translated: CASSYLTSGSINEQFF.

This clone was seen a single time. The chain carries TRBV7-9 and TRBJ2-3, with 14 nucleotides matching TRBD2. The CDR3 is made up of 15 amino acids. V lost 5 bases and J lost 4; bases outside the gene matches: 2. CDR1 and CDR2 from the germline V gene are SEHNR and FQNEAQ (reference sequence). CDR3 DNA: TGTGCCAGCAGCCGGACTAGCGGGAGGCCAGATACGCAGTATTTT. The encoded protein is CASSRTSGRPDTQYF.

The chain joins TRBV5-5 to TRBJ2-7, with D possibly matching TRBD2 (6 bases). This CDR3 has 13 residues. The germline V gene encodes CDR1 SGHKS and CDR2 YYEKEE (reference sequence). V lost 7 bases to trimming and J lost 3 bases, with 14 bases between them. CDR3 protein: CASGSGTFYEQYF. The CDR3 region has the DNA TGTGCCAGCGGCTCCGGGACTTTCTACGAGCAGTACTTC.

V is TRBV7-3 and J is TRBJ2-1, with D possibly matching TRBD2 (6 bases). CDR1 and CDR2 (germline): SGHTA, FQGTGA. This CDR3 spans 15 amino acids. V was trimmed by 4 bases and J by 7 bases, leaving 17 bases between them. The CDR3 DNA reads TGTGCCAGCAGCTGGAGGGCCTCGCGAAGTAATGAGCAGTTCTTC. This codes for CASSWRASRSNEQFF.

The J gene is TRBJ1-1, the V gene TRBV6-5; no reliable D call. The CDR3 totals 11 residues. V lost 4 bases and J 8 bases, leaving 8 bases between the germline ends. Germline CDR1 MNHEY, CDR2 SVGAGI. CDR3 loop: CASSLGREAFF. The CDR3 nucleotides read TGTGCCAGCAGTTTGGGCAGGGAAGCTTTCTTT.

This clone was detected once. The chain joins TRBV5-4 to TRBJ2-7; D possibly corresponds to TRBD2 (5 bases). Germline CDR1 and CDR2: SGHNT and YYREEE (reference sequence). This CDR3 is 14 amino acids long. V was cut by 4 bases and J by 2 bases, with 13 bases left in between. The chain's CDR3 is CASSPPGGPYEQYF. For the CDR3, the DNA is TGTGCCAGCAGCCCGCCGGGCGGGCCCTACGAGCAGTACTTC.

The chain has TRBV9 and TRBJ1-2; 8 bases match TRBD1. The J segment lost 8 bases and the V segment lost 4 bases, leaving 10 bases of the junction unmatched. CDR3 length equals 14 residues. The germline gives CDR1 SGDLS, CDR2 YYNGEE. The DNA of the CDR3 is TGTGCCAGCAGCTTGGCAGGGGGCCTGAGAGGCTACACCTTC. Translated, it gives CASSLAGGLRGYTF.

The gene calls are TRBV18 and TRBJ2-5; TRBD2 aligns across 7 bases. This CDR3 has 16 residues. V dropped 3 bases and J dropped 0; count of bases not matched to a gene: 7. CDR1 and CDR2 (germline): KGHSH, LQKENI. The CDR3 loop is CASSPLAALYQETQYF. CDR3 sequence (DNA): TGTGCCAGCTCACCGCTAGCGGCCTTGTACCAAGAGACCCAGTACTTC.

The genes are TRBV7-2 and TRBJ2-1; D call uncertain. The germline V gene encodes CDR1 SGHTA and CDR2 FQGNSA. This CDR3 comprises 12 residues. Between the trimmed V and J ends, which lost 5 bases and 8 bases, there was a span of 10 bases. The CDR3 loop is CASSPATYEQFF. CDR3 in DNA: TGTGCCAGCAGCCCCGCCACCTATGAGCAGTTCTTC.

This chain connects TRBV10-3 to TRBJ2-5, with TRBD2 matching 7 bases. The V gene's germline CDR1 is ENHRY and CDR2 SYGVKD. J gave up 2 bases and V 3 bases, and 18 bases lay outside the gene matches. CDR3 length equals 19 residues. CDR3 residues: CAISDPWGEGRVGQETQYF. In nucleotides, the CDR3 is TGTGCCATCAGTGACCCATGGGGGGAGGGCCGAGTGGGGCAAGAGACCCAGTACTTC.

J is TRBJ2-4 and V is TRBV7-2; TRBD1 might be the D (5 bases). CDR3 size: 14 residues. The germline V gene has CDR1 SGHTA and CDR2 FQGNSA. V lost 4 bases, J lost 8 bases, and 15 bases lay in between. This chain's CDR3 is CASSSRQGWDIQYF. CDR3 nucleotide sequence: TGTGCCAGCAGCTCCCGTCAGGGTTGGGACATTCAGTACTTC.

This chain uses TRBV25-1 with TRBJ2-3; 11 bases line up with TRBD2. Germline CDR1 is MGHDK and CDR2 is SYGVNS. The CDR3 has 15 residues. Losses at the gene ends were 5 bases for V and 0 bases for J; bases not matched to a gene: 1. In DNA form, the CDR3 reads TGTGCCAGCAGTTTAGCGGGAGGGAGCACAGATACGCAGTATTTT. It encodes CASSLAGGSTDTQYF.

The chain uses TRBV6-5 and TRBJ1-1; 9 nucleotides match TRBD1. Germline CDR1 and CDR2: MNHEY and SVGAGI. The CDR3 covers 13 residues. V was clipped by 6 bases and J by 4 bases; unmatched bases: 3. CDR3 in amino acids: CASRETGGTEAFF. CDR3 sequence (DNA): TGTGCCAGCAGAGAGACAGGGGGCACTGAAGCTTTCTTT.

The sample holds one count of this clone. The chain has TRBV7-8 and TRBJ1-1; D is unresolved. This CDR3 is 12 amino acids long. V shed 2 bases and J shed 7 bases, with 8 bases lying between them. CDR1 is SGHVS and CDR2 is FQNEAQ in the germline V gene. The chain's CDR3 is CASSLYQSEAFF. CDR3 nucleotide sequence: TGTGCCAGCAGCTTATATCAGAGTGAAGCTTTCTTT.

This chain connects TRBV7-2 to TRBJ2-1, with D unclear. The V end lost 5 bases, the J end lost 0 bases, and 11 bases lay between the germline ends. The germline gives CDR1 SGHTA, CDR2 FQGNSA. The CDR3 runs to 15 residues. The CDR3 sequence: CASSLQQASYNEQFF. The CDR3 DNA sequence: TGTGCCAGCAGCCTCCAGCAAGCCTCCTACAATGAGCAGTTCTTC. Filled out from reference TRBV7-2 and TRBJ2-1, the complete variable domain reads GAGVSQSPSNKVTEKGKDVELRCDPISGHTALYWYRQSLGQGLEFLIYFQGNSAPDKSGLPSDRFSAERTGGSVSTLTIQRTQQEDSAVYLCASSLQQASYNEQFFGPGTRLTVL.

This clone has a single count. This chain joins TRBV6-1 and TRBJ1-1; D ambiguous. CDR1 is MNHNS and CDR2 is SASEGT in the germline V gene. V gave up 7 bases and J gave up 5 bases, with 14 bases separating them. This CDR3 spans 13 amino acids. This CDR3 reads CASILDRGTEAFF. The CDR3 DNA reads as TGTGCCAGCATATTGGATCGGGGAACTGAAGCTTTCTTT.

The V call is TRBV29-1, the J call TRBJ2-5; weak D call: TRBD2 (7 bases). V was clipped by 4 bases and J by 2 bases, with 14 bases between them. Germline CDR1 is SQVTM and CDR2 is ANQGSEA. The CDR3 has 14 residues. CDR3: CSVVKGGLQETQYF. CDR3 DNA sequence: TGCAGCGTTGTAAAGGGGGGACTACAAGAGACCCAGTACTTC.

V usage is TRBV2 and J usage is TRBJ2-7, with 11 bases fitting TRBD2. Per germline, CDR1 SNHLY and CDR2 FYNNEI. The CDR3 consists of 17 residues. J was trimmed by 2 bases and V by 3 bases; bases with no gene match: 9. The CDR3 protein is CASSDQTSGSATYEQYF. For the CDR3, the DNA is TGTGCCAGCAGTGACCAAACTAGCGGGAGTGCGACCTACGAGCAGTACTTC. The complete variable domain, with remaining parts taken from reference TRBV2 and TRBJ2-7, reads EPEVTQTPSHQVTQMGQEVILRCVPISNHLYFYWYRQILGQKVEFLVSFYNNEISEKSEIFDDQFSVERPDGSNFTLKIRSTKLEDSAMYFCASSDQTSGSATYEQYFGPGTRLTVT.

The chain recombines TRBV5-4 with TRBJ1-1; D perhaps matches TRBD1 (6 bases). The V end was cut by 4 bases, the J end by 10 bases, with 17 bases between. The length of the CDR3 is 13 residues. CDR1 SGHNT and CDR2 YYREEE come from the germline V gene (reference sequence). CDR3 protein: CASSRKGEGLAFF. For the CDR3, the DNA is TGTGCCAGCAGCCGGAAGGGGGAGGGTCTAGCTTTCTTT.

This clone occurred once. V is TRBV10-3 and J is TRBJ1-4; 9 positions match TRBD1. The CDR3 length is 16 residues. Germline-derived CDR1 and CDR2 are ENHRY and SYGVKD. J was trimmed by 5 bases and V by 6 bases; bases with no gene match: 10. CDR3 loop: CAIRDPGQGKNEKLFF. CDR3 DNA: TGTGCCATCAGAGATCCGGGACAGGGAAAAAATGAAAAACTGTTTTTT.

The chain joins TRBV27 to TRBJ2-5; a weak D match, TRBD1 (5 bases). The CDR3 extends over 13 amino acids. Germline values: CDR1 MNHEY, CDR2 SMNVEV (reference sequence). V lost 5 bases and J 1 base, leaving 8 bases between the germline ends. Here the CDR3 reads CASSPQGQETQYF. CDR3 bases: TGTGCCAGCAGTCCTCAGGGCCAAGAGACCCAGTACTTC.